Detailed here is one T cell receptor beta chain. Its cognate antigen is unknown. This sample is drawn from a study of T cells after posttransplantation cyclophosphamide. Findings and caveats of the study: Recipient CMV seropositivity and CMV reactivation strongly tracked TRB clonality. Tissue-infiltrating T cells from skin or gut overlapped little with blood T cells. Donor CD8+ memory clones often dominated recipient blood repertoires at later times.

Germline V gene sequence: CDR1 MNHEY, CDR2 SVGAGI. The V segment lost 9 bases and the J segment 1 base; nucleotides outside the gene matches: 4. The CDR3 is made up of 13 amino acids. On the day of bone marrow donation, the related graft donor provided peripheral blood. Data came from immunoSEQ multiplex PCR; TCRdb stores just in-frame clones and leaves some out. The sample holds tens of thousands of clones, and no clone turns up only once. J is TRBJ2-5 and V is TRBV6-5; 8 bases match TRBD1. The receptor was isolated from a man aged 45-65 years in good health, CMV-negative, and a related stem cell transplant donor. The sample taken for sequencing was PBMCs. CDR3 coding DNA: TGTGCCAGTACCGGGACAGGCCAAGAGACCCAGTACTTC. Amino acid sequence: CASTGTGQETQYF.